The following is a TCR delta chain sequence with its context. TCRdb re-called clones from the RT-PCR reads via CATT. Of approximately 1,200 delta-chain clones listed, about 3% are singletons. This record belongs to a study of gamma-delta T cells after stem cell transplantation. The clonotype comes from a human donor. It is not recorded whose cells these are; they may come from a transplant donor. Specimen: gamma-delta T cells.

DNA for the CDR3: TGTGCCTGTGACACAATATACCGTACTGGGGGATATTCCACTTACACCGATAAACTCATCTTT. This gives the protein CACDTIYRTGGYSTYTDKLIF. This chain uses TRDV2 with TRDJ1; TRDD3 agrees at 11 bases. V lost 1 base, J lost 0 bases, and 18 bases stayed unmatched. The germline V gene encodes CDR1 GEAIGNYY and CDR2 EKD. The CDR3 is 21 amino acids.